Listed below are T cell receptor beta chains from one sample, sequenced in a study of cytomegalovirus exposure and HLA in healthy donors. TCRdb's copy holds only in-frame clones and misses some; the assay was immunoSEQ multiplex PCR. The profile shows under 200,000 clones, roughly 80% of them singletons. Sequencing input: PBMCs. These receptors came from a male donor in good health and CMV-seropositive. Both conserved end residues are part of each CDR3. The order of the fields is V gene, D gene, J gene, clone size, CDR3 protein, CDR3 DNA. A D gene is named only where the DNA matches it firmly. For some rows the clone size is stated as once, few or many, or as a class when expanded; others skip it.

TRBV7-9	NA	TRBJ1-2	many	CASSPQQDPYGYTF	TGTGCCAGCAGCCCTCAACAGGACCCTTATGGCTACACCTTC
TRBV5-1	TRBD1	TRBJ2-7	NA	CASSLGTGTYEQYF	TGCGCCAGCAGCTTAGGGACAGGGACCTACGAGCAGTACTTC
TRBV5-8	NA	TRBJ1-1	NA	CASSLRGAGTEAFF	TGTGCCAGCAGCTTGCGGGGGGCAGGAACTGAAGCTTTCTTT
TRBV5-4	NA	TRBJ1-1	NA	CASSSAGRTEAFF	TGTGCCAGCAGCTCGGCAGGGAGGACTGAAGCTTTCTTT
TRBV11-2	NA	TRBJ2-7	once	CASSKPGEASYEQYF	TGTGCCAGCAGCAAGCCTGGGGAGGCCTCCTACGAGCAGTACTTC
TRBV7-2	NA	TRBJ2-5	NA	CASSLAVGAEWTQYF	TGTGCCAGCAGCTTAGCAGTGGGGGCCGAGTGGACCCAGTACTTC
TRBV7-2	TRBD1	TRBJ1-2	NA	CASSLGQGGGYTF	TGTGCCAGCAGCTTGGGCCAGGGGGGTGGCTACACCTTC
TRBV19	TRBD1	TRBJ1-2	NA	CASLGTGPNYGYTF	TGTGCCTCCTTAGGGACAGGCCCTAACTATGGCTACACCTTC
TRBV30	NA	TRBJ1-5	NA	CAWTGKGNNQPQHF	TGTGCCTGGACCGGGAAAGGGAACAATCAGCCCCAGCATTTT
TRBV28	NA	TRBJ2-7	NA	CASSFSTYEQYF	TGTGCCAGCAGTTTTTCAACCTACGAGCAGTACTTC
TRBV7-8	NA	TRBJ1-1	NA	CASSHSQGNTEAFF	TGTGCCAGCAGCCACTCCCAGGGGAACACTGAAGCTTTCTTT
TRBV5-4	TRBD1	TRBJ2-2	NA	CASSYSGTANTGELFF	TGTGCCAGCAGCTACTCCGGGACAGCAAACACCGGGGAGCTGTTTTTT
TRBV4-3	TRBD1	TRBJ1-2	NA	CASSQAWRQGVYGYTF	TGCGCCAGCAGCCAAGCTTGGAGACAGGGCGTCTATGGCTACACCTTC
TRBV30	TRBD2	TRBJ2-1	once	CAGSGESYNEQFF	TGTGCCGGTAGCGGGGAAAGCTACAATGAGCAGTTCTTC
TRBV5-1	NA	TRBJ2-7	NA	CASSVDSYEQYF	TGCGCCAGCAGCGTGGACAGCTACGAGCAGTACTTC
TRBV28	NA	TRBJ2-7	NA	CASSGGRVFYEQYF	TGTGCCTCTAGTGGGGGGAGAGTGTTCTACGAGCAGTACTTC
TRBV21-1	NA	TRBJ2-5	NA	CASSKDPLAGGPGETQYF	TGTGCCAGCAGCAAAGATCCCCTAGCGGGGGGCCCAGGAGAGACCCAGTACTTC
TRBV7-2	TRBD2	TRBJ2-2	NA	CASSSPTGTSFTGELFF	TGTGCCAGCAGCTCCCCTACAGGGACTAGTTTTACCGGGGAGCTGTTTTTT
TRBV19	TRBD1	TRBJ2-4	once	CASSDDRGPKKNIQYF	TGTGCCAGTAGTGACGACAGGGGGCCGAAAAAAAACATTCAGTACTTC
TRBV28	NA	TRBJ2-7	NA	CASSYTGFDEQYF	TGTGCCAGCAGTTACACAGGGTTCGACGAGCAGTACTTC
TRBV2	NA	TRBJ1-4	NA	CASSPGWVGEKLFF	TGTGCCAGCAGTCCAGGGTGGGTAGGGGAAAAACTGTTTTTT
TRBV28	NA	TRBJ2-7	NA	CASSSLGSYEQYF	TGTGCCAGCAGTTCCCTCGGGAGCTACGAGCAGTACTTC
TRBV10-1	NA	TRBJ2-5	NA	CASSGHSQETQYF	TGCGCCAGCAGTGGTCATAGCCAAGAGACCCAGTACTTC
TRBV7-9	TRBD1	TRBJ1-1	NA	CASSLGQGNTEAFF	TGTGCCAGCAGCCTGGGACAGGGGAACACTGAAGCTTTCTTT
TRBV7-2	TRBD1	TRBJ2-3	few	CASSLGQGHTDTQYF	TGTGCCAGCAGCTTAGGACAGGGCCATACAGATACGCAGTATTTT
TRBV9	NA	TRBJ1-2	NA	CASSVTGSYGYTF	TGTGCCAGCAGCGTGACAGGTAGCTATGGCTACACCTTC
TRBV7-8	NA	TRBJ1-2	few	CASSLGPGDYGYTF	TGTGCCAGCAGCTTAGGACCGGGGGACTATGGCTACACCTTC
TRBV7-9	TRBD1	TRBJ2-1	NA	CASSLALGQGHGNEQFF	TGTGCCAGCAGCTTAGCCCTTGGACAGGGGCACGGCAATGAGCAGTTCTTC
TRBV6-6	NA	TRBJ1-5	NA	CASSPGRNQPQHF	TGTGCCAGCAGCCCAGGGAGGAATCAGCCCCAGCATTTT
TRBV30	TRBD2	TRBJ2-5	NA	CASRWGGEGTQYF	TGTGCCTCCCGCTGGGGGGGGGAGGGGACCCAGTACTTC
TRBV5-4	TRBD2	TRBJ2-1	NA	CASSLRLAERDEQFF	TGTGCCAGCAGCTTGAGACTAGCGGAAAGGGATGAGCAGTTCTTC
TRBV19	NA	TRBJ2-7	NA	CASSGLLPYEQYF	TGTGCCAGTAGTGGACTCCTTCCCTACGAGCAGTACTTC
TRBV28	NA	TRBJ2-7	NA	CASMGSGGSTYEQYF	TGTGCCAGCATGGGGTCCGGCGGGTCGACCTACGAGCAGTACTTC
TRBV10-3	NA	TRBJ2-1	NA	CAIRDSSYNEQFF	TGTGCCATCCGGGACTCCTCCTACAATGAGCAGTTCTTC
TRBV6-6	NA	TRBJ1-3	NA	CASFGGWGNTIYF	TGTGCCAGCTTTGGAGGGTGGGGAAACACCATATATTTT
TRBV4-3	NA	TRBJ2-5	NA	CASSRGKTQYF	TGCGCCAGCAGCAGGGGGAAGACCCAGTACTTC
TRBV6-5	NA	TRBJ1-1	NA	CASSGRRNTEAFF	TGTGCCAGCAGCGGCCGGAGGAACACTGAAGCTTTCTTT
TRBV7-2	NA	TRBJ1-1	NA	CASSLAYVNTEAFF	TGTGCCAGCAGCTTAGCTTATGTGAACACTGAAGCTTTCTTT
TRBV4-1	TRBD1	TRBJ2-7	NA	CASSPPTGLNYEQYF	TGCGCCAGCAGCCCTCCGACAGGGTTGAACTACGAGCAGTACTTC
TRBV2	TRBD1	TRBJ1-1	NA	CASSAGQTYTEAFF	TGTGCCAGCAGTGCGGGACAGACGTACACTGAAGCTTTCTTT
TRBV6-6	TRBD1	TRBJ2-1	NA	CASSLDRVGFYNEQFF	TGTGCCAGCAGCCTTGACAGGGTGGGATTCTACAATGAGCAGTTCTTC
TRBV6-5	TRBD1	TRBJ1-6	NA	CASREQGARSPLHF	TGTGCCAGCAGGGAACAGGGGGCAAGATCACCCCTCCACTTT
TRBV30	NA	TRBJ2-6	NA	CAWSAVSLSGANGLTF	TGTGCCTGGAGTGCGGTTTCCCTCTCTGGGGCCAACGGCCTGACTTTC
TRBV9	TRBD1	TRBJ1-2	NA	CASSVATGGYGYTF	TGTGCCAGCAGCGTAGCCACAGGGGGGTATGGCTACACCTTC
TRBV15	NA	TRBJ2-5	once	CATSRRQPFQETQYF	TGTGCCACCAGCAGGAGACAGCCCTTCCAAGAGACCCAGTACTTC
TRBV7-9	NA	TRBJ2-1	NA	CASSPQNEQFF	TGTGCCAGCAGCCCGCAGAATGAGCAGTTCTTC
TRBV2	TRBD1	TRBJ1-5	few	CASRGQGEGQPQHF	TGTGCCAGCAGGGGACAGGGGGAAGGTCAGCCCCAGCATTTT
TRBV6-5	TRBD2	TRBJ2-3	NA	CASSREYQDTQYF	TGTGCCAGCTCGCGGGAGTATCAAGATACGCAGTATTTT